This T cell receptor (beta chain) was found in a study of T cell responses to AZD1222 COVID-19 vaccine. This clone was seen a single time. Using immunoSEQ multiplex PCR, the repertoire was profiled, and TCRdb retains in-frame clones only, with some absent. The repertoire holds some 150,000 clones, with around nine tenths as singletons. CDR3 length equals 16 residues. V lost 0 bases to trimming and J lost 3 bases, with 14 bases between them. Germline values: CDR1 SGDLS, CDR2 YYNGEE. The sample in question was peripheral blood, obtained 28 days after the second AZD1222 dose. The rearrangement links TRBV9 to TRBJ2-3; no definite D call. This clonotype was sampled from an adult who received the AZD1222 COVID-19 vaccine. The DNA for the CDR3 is TGTGCCAGCAGCGTAGGTGGGGATTCAGTTACAGATACGCAGTATTTT. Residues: CASSVGGDSVTDTQYF.